The 10 T cell receptor beta chains below were found in one sample sequenced in a study of cytomegalovirus exposure and HLA in healthy donors. PCR used 60 Vbeta primers and 13 Jbeta primers. Produced via immunoSEQ multiplex PCR; TCRdb's table is partial and in-frame only. The sample lists 220,000 or so clones, roughly 84% occurring once. The specimen sequenced was PBMCs. The receptors derive from a man between 45 and 60 years old in good health and CMV-seronegative.

The chain couples TRBV5-1 to TRBJ1-1, with 8 positions matching TRBD1. V gave up 0 bases and J gave up 5 bases; unmatched junction bases: 3. The CDR3 covers 14 residues. Per the germline V gene, CDR1 is SGHRS and CDR2 is YFSETQ. CDR3 region: CASSLGTGITEAFF. The CDR3 DNA follows: TGCGCCAGCAGCTTGGGGACAGGGATTACTGAAGCTTTCTTT. The variable domain in full, completed from reference TRBV5-1 and TRBJ1-1, reads KAGVTQTPRYLIKTRGQQVTLSCSPISGHRSVSWYQQTPGQGLQFLFEYFSETQRNKGNFPGRFSGRQFSNSRSEMNVSTLELGDSALYLCASSLGTGITEAFFGQGTRLTVV.

The sample holds one count of this clone. Relative to the germline gene, one junction end is altered; a read error may explain this. In the same sample, other DNA sequences code for this CDR3. In DNA form, the CDR3 reads TGTGCCAGTAGCGTAGGGTGGACAGCTCCCTACGAGCAGTACTTC. Its protein product is CASSVGWTAPYEQYF. The V and J genes are TRBV9 and TRBJ2-7; a possible D gene is TRBD1 (6 bases). Germline-derived CDR1 and CDR2 are SGDLS and YYNGEE. The CDR3 covers 15 residues. Together with reference TRBV9 and TRBJ2-7, the CDR3 gives the full variable domain: DSGVTQTPKHLITATGQRVTLRCSPRSGDLSVYWYQQSLDQGLQFLIQYYNGEERAKGNILERFSAQQFPDLHSELNLSSLELGDSALYFCASSVGWTAPYEQYFGPGTRLTVT.

This clone was seen a single time. This CDR3 reads CASSRGLAAYEQYF. The DNA of the CDR3 is TGTGCCAGCAGCAGGGGACTAGCGGCCTACGAGCAGTACTTC. The V and J genes are TRBV5-4 and TRBJ2-7, with 11 bases fitting TRBD2. V was pared by 4 bases and J by 2 bases, with 2 bases of the junction left unmatched. Germline CDR1 and CDR2: SGHNT and YYREEE (reference sequence). CDR3 length: 14 amino acids.

The V call is TRBV18, the J call TRBJ1-1, with D uncertain. The CDR3 is 12 amino acids. Germline lookup yields CDR1 KGHSH and CDR2 LQKENI. The V end lost 0 bases, the J end lost 8 bases, and 7 bases lay between the germline ends. The CDR3 spells CASSPPYLEAFF. DNA of the CDR3: TGTGCCAGCTCACCACCGTACCTAGAAGCTTTCTTT.

The CDR3 loop is CASSPLAGNSYEQYF. The CDR3 DNA reads as TGTGCCAGCAGCCCGCTAGCGGGAAACTCCTACGAGCAGTACTTC. This chain uses TRBV4-2 with TRBJ2-7, with 9 nucleotides matching TRBD2. Germline CDR1 and CDR2: LGHNA and YNFKEQ. The CDR3 spans 15 residues. V lost 4 bases and J lost 0; bases outside the gene matches: 4.

This rearrangement joins TRBV7-6 to TRBJ2-7; 9 bases map to TRBD1. Germline trimming cut 5 bases from V and 2 bases from J; bases unmatched to any gene: 7. This CDR3 has 15 amino acids. Germline CDR1 and CDR2: SGHVS and FNYEAQ. The CDR3 spells CASSPDRGGPYEQYF. The CDR3 DNA is TGTGCCAGCAGCCCCGACAGGGGGGGTCCCTACGAGCAGTACTTC. Full variable domain (remainder filled in from reference TRBV7-6 and TRBJ2-7): GAGVSQSPRYKVTKRGQDVALRCDPISGHVSLYWYRQALGQGPEFLTYFNYEAQQDKSGLPNDRFSAERPEGSISTLTIQRTEQRDSAMYRCASSPDRGGPYEQYFGPGTRLTVT.

This chain uses TRBV7-2 with TRBJ2-7, with D hard to call. Germline lookup yields CDR1 SGHTA and CDR2 FQGNSA. The CDR3 totals 11 residues. Trimming took off 5 bases at V and 2 bases at J, with 4 bases between the two ends. CDR3 nucleotide sequence: TGTGCCAGCAGCGACACCTACGAGCAGTACTTC. It translates to CASSDTYEQYF. Complete variable domain (other parts from reference TRBV7-2 and TRBJ2-7): GAGVSQSPSNKVTEKGKDVELRCDPISGHTALYWYRQSLGQGLEFLIYFQGNSAPDKSGLPSDRFSAERTGGSVSTLTIQRTQQEDSAVYLCASSDTYEQYFGPGTRLTVT.

The chain uses TRBV7-3 and TRBJ2-6; TRBD2 might be the D (5 bases). Germline CDR1 is SGHTA and CDR2 is FQGTGA. Trimming took 5 bases from V and 0 from J, leaving 11 bases between them. The CDR3 covers 16 residues. The CDR3 is CASSPIGLSGANVLTF. CDR3 bases: TGTGCCAGCAGCCCAATAGGACTCTCTGGGGCCAACGTCCTGACTTTC.

CDR3 in DNA: TGCGCCAGCAGCCAGAACGAGTTAACCGGGACAGGGCGTGGCTACACCTTC. Protein: CASSQNELTGTGRGYTF. The gene calls are TRBV4-1 and TRBJ1-2; 9 positions agree with TRBD1. The ends lost 3 bases at V and 7 bases at J; junction bases unmatched: 15. This CDR3 is built from 17 residues. Germline values: CDR1 MGHRA, CDR2 YSYEKL.

This clone turned up a few times. V gene TRBV15 combines with J gene TRBJ2-7, with TRBD1 matching 7 bases. CDR1 and CDR2 (germline): LNHNV, YYDKDF (reference sequence). With V trimmed by 5 bases and J by 4 bases, 8 bases remained unmatched. The CDR3 runs 14 residues. CDR3 protein: CATSGTGTAYEQYF. CDR3 DNA: TGTGCCACCAGCGGAACCGGGACAGCATACGAGCAGTACTTC.